The 9 T cell receptor beta chains given below trace back to one sample, sequenced in a study of PD-L1 blockade in urothelial cancer. The method was immunoSEQ multiplex PCR; TCRdb's version includes in-frame clones alone and lacks a portion of them. This sample has 70,000 or so clones, with 85% to 90% found just once. The source was PBMCs, collected around atezolizumab (anti-PD-L1) treatment. These receptors were taken from a man aged 60 to 75 with urothelial cancer.

This clone was counted only a few times. The chain links TRBV19 to TRBJ2-4; 9 nucleotides align to TRBD1. Per germline, CDR1 LNHDA and CDR2 SQIVND (reference sequence). Unmatched junction bases numbered 5, after V lost 7 bases and J lost 7 bases. This CDR3 comprises 13 residues. CDR3 nucleotide sequence: TGTGCCAGTACGGGGACAGGGAGGAACATTCAGTACTTC. The encoded protein is CASTGTGRNIQYF.

This rearrangement joins TRBV19 to TRBJ2-1, with TRBD1 identical over 9 bases. This CDR3 is 15 amino acids long. Germline V CDR1 and CDR2: LNHDA, SQIVND (reference sequence). J was trimmed by 0 bases and V by 4 bases; bases with no gene match: 1. The CDR3 spells CASSRQGGSYNEQFF. CDR3 sequence (DNA): TGTGCCAGTAGTAGACAGGGGGGCTCCTACAATGAGCAGTTCTTC.

This chain uses TRBV6-6 with TRBJ2-6; D gene uncertain. Trimming pared 7 bases from V and 14 bases from J, leaving 12 bases between. The CDR3 is made up of 11 amino acids. Germline-derived CDR1 and CDR2 are MNHNY and SVGAGI (reference sequence). The CDR3 sequence: CASTLMTFLTF. As DNA, the CDR3 is TGTGCCAGCACGCTCATGACTTTCCTGACTTTC.

This rearrangement joins TRBV5-5 to TRBJ2-7, with 7 bases fitting TRBD2. The CDR3 extends over 14 amino acids. V was pared by 4 bases and J by 5 bases, with 9 bases of the junction left unmatched. The germline CDR1 and CDR2 sequences are SGHKS and YYEKEE (reference sequence). The CDR3 DNA follows: TGTGCCAGCAGCATCGGGGGGATCGTAAACGAGCAGTACTTC. Translating gives CASSIGGIVNEQYF.

This clone was found once. J is TRBJ1-5 and V is TRBV2; 7 bases agree with TRBD1. The CDR3 consists of 14 residues. CDR1 and CDR2 from the germline V gene are SNHLY and FYNNEI. Trimming took 8 bases from V and 9 from J; bases not matched to a gene: 13. The CDR3 region is CASALQGSPGPQHF. The CDR3 nucleotides are TGTGCCAGCGCATTACAGGGGAGCCCTGGGCCCCAGCATTTT. Full variable domain (rest looked up from reference TRBV2 and TRBJ1-5): EPEVTQTPSHQVTQMGQEVILRCVPISNHLYFYWYRQILGQKVEFLVSFYNNEISEKSEIFDDQFSVERPDGSNFTLKIRSTKLEDSAMYFCASALQGSPGPQHFGDGTRLSIL.

The V and J genes are TRBV7-9 and TRBJ1-5, with 11 bases identical to TRBD1. The V segment lost 4 bases and the J segment 5 bases; nucleotides outside the gene matches: 1. The CDR3 totals 14 residues. Germline CDR1 and CDR2: SEHNR and FQNEAQ (reference sequence). The CDR3 loop reads CASSSDRGHQPQHF. For the CDR3, the DNA is TGTGCCAGCAGCTCGGACAGGGGGCATCAGCCCCAGCATTTT.

DNA for the CDR3: TGTGCCAGCAGCGAGACAGGGGGAGCGAATGAAAAACTGTTTTTT. This encodes CASSETGGANEKLFF. This sequence joins TRBV9 and TRBJ1-4; the match to TRBD1 covers 9 bases. Unmatched junction bases numbered 5, after V lost 3 bases and J lost 5 bases. CDR3 length: 15 amino acids. CDR1 is SGDLS and CDR2 is YYNGEE in the germline V gene.

V and J are TRBV29-1 and TRBJ2-7; 7 bases map to TRBD1. CDR1 is SQVTM, CDR2 ANQGSEA, per germline. V shed 6 bases, J shed 7 bases, and the junction held 12 bases outside the gene matches. This CDR3 has 13 residues. The CDR3 reads CSVVPGTAVEQYF. CDR3 DNA: TGCAGCGTCGTGCCCGGGACAGCTGTGGAGCAGTACTTC.

The rearrangement joins TRBV5-1 to TRBJ2-2; unclear D gene. The CDR3 is made up of 14 amino acids. The V gene lost 10 bases and the J gene lost 1 base, with 14 bases spanning the gap. CDR1 SGHRS and CDR2 YFSETQ come from the germline V gene. The CDR3 sequence: CASAVGGNTGELFF. For the CDR3, the DNA is TGCGCCTCGGCAGTAGGCGGGAACACCGGGGAGCTGTTTTTT. The whole variable domain, remainder taken from reference TRBV5-1 and TRBJ2-2, is KAGVTQTPRYLIKTRGQQVTLSCSPISGHRSVSWYQQTPGQGLQFLFEYFSETQRNKGNFPGRFSGRQFSNSRSEMNVSTLELGDSALYLCASAVGGNTGELFFGEGSRLTVL.